A single sample gave rise to the 32 T cell receptor beta chains below, sequenced in a study of T cell changes during pregnancy in multiple sclerosis. The table came from immunoSEQ multiplex PCR; TCRdb's copy has only in-frame clones and leaves some out. The sample comprises about 20,000 clones, about 88% of which are singletons, and approximately 7% rests with the top ten. Sequencing was performed on CD8+ T cells from peripheral blood mononuclear cells, taken in the third trimester of pregnancy. These receptor sequences come from a female donor in good health, enrolled as a control in a pregnancy study.

The rearrangement links TRBV9 to TRBJ2-7; D gene ambiguous. Trimming cost V 3 bases and J 3 bases, with 13 bases left between them. Germline V gene data show CDR1 as SGDLS and CDR2 as YYNGEE. The CDR3 runs to 14 residues. The CDR3 region is CASSESRFGYEQYF. The CDR3 DNA reads as TGTGCCAGCAGCGAAAGCCGTTTCGGCTACGAGCAGTACTTC.

V usage is TRBV19 and J usage is TRBJ1-2, with no clear D. Germline values: CDR1 LNHDA, CDR2 SQIVND (reference sequence). Trimming took 2 bases from V and 0 from J, leaving 7 bases between them. The CDR3 has 14 amino acids. CDR3 coding DNA: TGTGCCAGTAGTATACTATCGGCTAACTATGGCTACACCTTC. Translation gives CASSILSANYGYTF.

The table lists this clone with a count of one. The gene calls are TRBV16 and TRBJ2-7; no firm D call. Trimming removed 3 bases from V and 2 bases from J, with 8 bases in between. Germline V gene sequence: CDR1 KGHSY, CDR2 FQNENV. There are 13 residues in the CDR3. CDR3 sequence: CASSQAQTYEQYF. The CDR3 bases are TGTGCCAGCAGCCAGGCTCAGACCTACGAGCAGTACTTC. The full variable domain, in which reference TRBV16 and TRBJ2-7 provide the parts outside the CDR3, is GEEVAQTPKHLVRGEGQKAKLYCAPIKGHSYVFWYQQVLKNEFKFLISFQNENVFDETGMPKERFSAKCLPNSPCSLEIQATKLEDSAVYFCASSQAQTYEQYFGPGTRLTVT.

This clone was detected only a few times. The chain is built from TRBV6-4 and TRBJ1-4; 8 bases fit TRBD1. The CDR3 contains 15 residues. With V trimmed by 2 bases and J by 12 bases, 11 bases remained unmatched. Germline values: CDR1 MRHNA, CDR2 SNTAGT. The CDR3 coding sequence is TGTGCCAGCAGTGACGAGGGACAGGTCTCGGGGGAACTGTTTTTT. This sequence encodes CASSDEGQVSGELFF.

The chain couples TRBV7-6 to TRBJ2-2; no clear D gene. CDR1 is SGHVS, CDR2 FNYEAQ, per germline. V gave up 5 bases and J gave up 0 bases, with 16 bases separating them. This CDR3 region has 17 residues. This CDR3 reads CASSVKIGRPNTGELFF. The CDR3 region has the DNA TGTGCCAGCAGCGTGAAAATTGGCAGGCCGAACACCGGGGAGCTGTTTTTT.

The chain carries TRBV27 and TRBJ2-1; 10 nucleotides agree with TRBD2. This CDR3 comprises 14 residues. With 6 bases clipped from V and 10 bases from J, the junction kept 9 bases outside the gene matches. Germline CDR1 is MNHEY and CDR2 is SMNVEV (reference sequence). The CDR3 nucleotides read TGTGCCAGCAGACCGGGACTAGCGAATCCAGAGCAGTTCTTC. This sequence encodes CASRPGLANPEQFF.

V and J are TRBV2 and TRBJ1-2, with D possibly matching TRBD1 (5 bases). Between the trimmed V and J ends, which lost 0 bases and 7 bases, there was a span of 15 bases. Germline values: CDR1 SNHLY, CDR2 FYNNEI. CDR3 length equals 15 residues. CDR3 in DNA: TGTGCCAGCAGTGAAGCGGCAGGGATAGTAGTTGGCTACACCTTC. The encoded protein is CASSEAAGIVVGYTF.

The chain couples TRBV6-1 to TRBJ1-4; 8 bases match TRBD1. V trimming: 8 bases; J trimming: 7 bases; junction bases outside the gene matches: 6. The length of the CDR3 is 13 residues. Germline V gives CDR1 MNHNS, CDR2 SASEGT. CDR3 in DNA: TGTGCCAGCCTACAGGGGGGAGGTGAAAAACTGTTTTTT. Translating gives CASLQGGGEKLFF.

The CDR3 spells CASSRGGGIDRIREQYF. In nucleotides, the CDR3 is TGCGCCAGCAGCCGAGGGGGGGGGATCGACAGGATTCGTGAGCAGTACTTC. The chain uses TRBV4-1 and TRBJ2-7; tentative D call: TRBD2 (7 bases). The CDR3 totals 17 residues. Germline V gene lookup returns CDR1 MGHRA and CDR2 YSYEKL. Trimming pared 4 bases from V and 7 bases from J, leaving 26 bases between.

The CDR3: CASSQDFGTSNEKLFF. The CDR3 coding sequence is TGCGCCAGCAGCCAAGATTTCGGGACAAGTAATGAAAAACTGTTTTTT. The chain recombines TRBV4-3 with TRBJ1-4; possibly TRBD1 for D (6 bases). Trimming removed 0 bases from V and 4 bases from J, with 12 bases in between. Per the germline V gene, CDR1 is LGHNA and CDR2 is YSLEER. CDR3 length: 16 amino acids.

The V call is TRBV28, the J call TRBJ2-7, with a possible D match to TRBD2 (5 bases). The CDR3 is 13 residues long. V was pared by 2 bases and J by 2 bases, with 7 bases between. Looked up from germline, CDR1 is MDHEN and CDR2 is SYDVKM. The CDR3, as DNA: TGTGCCAGCAGTTTAGAGGGCCCCTACGAGCAGTACTTC. Its translation is CASSLEGPYEQYF.

The chain recombines TRBV6-5 with TRBJ2-7; no clear D gene. This CDR3 spans 13 amino acids. Deletions cut 0 bases from V and 6 bases from J, with 9 bases between. Germline CDR1 MNHEY, CDR2 SVGAGI. The CDR3 bases are TGTGCCAGCAGTTACTCGAGCCTCGGCGAGCAGTACTTC. It is translated as CASSYSSLGEQYF.

V and J are TRBV4-1 and TRBJ2-5, with 7 bases matching TRBD1. Germline V gene sequence: CDR1 MGHRA, CDR2 YSYEKL. The CDR3 length is 14 residues. With 3 bases clipped from V and 5 bases from J, the junction kept 6 bases outside the gene matches. The CDR3 coding sequence is TGCGCCAGCAGCCACCAGGGACAGCGGGAGACCCAGTACTTC. Encoded protein: CASSHQGQRETQYF.

This chain links TRBV6-5 with TRBJ1-1, with D maybe TRBD1 (5 bases). The CDR3 has 14 residues. Germline V gene lookup returns CDR1 MNHEY and CDR2 SVGAGI. V gave up 6 bases and J gave up 5 bases, with 16 bases separating them. For the CDR3, the DNA is TGTGCCAGCAGCCGTACCTTCGGGGGGACTGAAGCTTTCTTT. Encoded protein: CASSRTFGGTEAFF.

CDR3 DNA: TGTGCCAGCACCCCAGTTCAGGGAGGGGCGGATGGCTACACCTTC. Translating it yields CASTPVQGGADGYTF. The rearrangement uses TRBV5-4 and TRBJ1-2, with D perhaps matching TRBD1 (5 bases). The CDR3 is 15 residues long. Germline V gene sequence: CDR1 SGHNT, CDR2 YYREEE (reference sequence). Deletions cut 6 bases from V and 6 bases from J, with 21 bases between.

J is TRBJ2-1 and V is TRBV19; 11 nucleotides align to TRBD2. Germline V gives CDR1 LNHDA, CDR2 SQIVND (reference sequence). Trimming cost V 10 bases and J 2 bases; bases outside gene matches: 7. The CDR3 runs to 15 residues. DNA of the CDR3: TGTGCCACCTCACTGACTAGCGGGGCCTACAATGAGCAGTTCTTC. The encoded protein is CATSLTSGAYNEQFF.

Notes on this clone: The junction departs from the called germline gene at one end, perhaps through a read error. Other nucleotide sequences in the sample specify the same CDR3. The CDR3 nucleotides read TGCGCCAGCAGCCAAGTTGAGGGGGCGGACACTGAAGCCTTCTTT. Translated, it gives CASSQVEGADTEAFF. The V call is TRBV4-1, the J call TRBJ1-1; TRBD1 aligns across 7 bases. This CDR3 is 15 amino acids long. Germline V gene sequence: CDR1 MGHRA, CDR2 YSYEKL.

This chain joins TRBV4-2 and TRBJ2-3; 7 bases agree with TRBD2. V shed 1 base, J shed 3 bases, and the junction held 10 bases outside the gene matches. Germline V gene data show CDR1 as LGHNA and CDR2 as YNFKEQ. This CDR3 has 17 amino acids. The CDR3 coding sequence is TGTGCCAGCAGCCAAGGTTTTAGCGGGTGGGGGACAGATACGCAGTATTTT. Protein sequence: CASSQGFSGWGTDTQYF.

The rearrangement links TRBV2 to TRBJ2-3; possible D gene TRBD1, 6 bases. The germline V and J ends were trimmed by 7 bases and 5 bases, with 22 bases remaining between them. The CDR3 length is 16 residues. Germline V gives CDR1 SNHLY, CDR2 FYNNEI. CDR3 sequence: CASTSAGRGLGDTQYF. For the CDR3, the DNA is TGTGCCAGCACCTCTGCCGGCAGGGGTCTTGGAGATACGCAGTATTTT.

The J gene is TRBJ2-7, the V gene TRBV2, with D perhaps matching TRBD1 (6 bases). V was shortened by 6 bases and J by 0 bases, with 15 bases between the two germline ends. Germline V lookup: CDR1 SNHLY, CDR2 FYNNEI. The CDR3 runs to 15 residues. The CDR3 sequence is CASRDRTAVSYEQYF. The CDR3, as DNA: TGTGCCAGCAGGGATAGGACAGCCGTCTCCTACGAGCAGTACTTC.

Note on this clone: One junction end does not reproduce the germline sequence, and a read error may be involved. The chain is built from TRBV5-1 and TRBJ2-5; 7 bases agree with TRBD1. CDR1 is SGHRS and CDR2 is YFSETQ in the germline V gene. The CDR3 totals 16 residues. CDR3 nucleotides: TGCGCCAGCAGCTTGGCCCCGGTGGGACAGCTGGAGACCCGGTACTTC. It encodes CASSLAPVGQLETRYF.

The V and J genes are TRBV7-3 and TRBJ2-5; TRBD2 is a possible D gene (6 bases). Germline CDR1 reads SGHTA; CDR2 reads FQGTGA. Trimming cost V 2 bases and J 2 bases, with 15 bases left between them. This CDR3 region has 16 residues. This CDR3 is CASSLSAGREQETQYF. The CDR3 DNA is TGTGCCAGCAGCTTATCGGCTGGCCGGGAGCAAGAGACCCAGTACTTC. Full variable domain (missing parts from reference TRBV7-3 and TRBJ2-5): GAGVSQTPSNKVTEKGKYVELRCDPISGHTALYWYRQSLGQGPEFLIYFQGTGAADDSGLPNDRFFAVRPEGSVSTLKIQRTERGDSAVYLCASSLSAGREQETQYFGPGTRLLVL.

The chain uses TRBV5-1 and TRBJ2-7; the match to TRBD2 covers 9 bases. The CDR3 is 16 residues long. CDR1 is SGHRS, CDR2 YFSETQ, per germline. V lost 3 bases, J lost 5 bases, and 12 bases stayed unmatched. CDR3 bases: TGCGCCAGCAGCTCATCCCCCGCGGGACTAGCCCACGAGCAGTACTTC. Its protein product is CASSSSPAGLAHEQYF.

The V call is TRBV9, the J call TRBJ2-1; no firm D call. Per germline, CDR1 SGDLS and CDR2 YYNGEE. Trimming pared 0 bases from V and 2 bases from J, leaving 12 bases between. CDR3 length: 16 amino acids. The DNA of the CDR3 is TGTGCCAGCAGCGTAGGTCACACACCTGCCTACAATGAGCAGTTCTTC. Translated: CASSVGHTPAYNEQFF.

This chain joins TRBV12-1 and TRBJ2-7; the D call in the table, TRBD2, was not verified against the DNA. TRBV12-1 constitutes a pseudogene. This CDR3 region has 16 residues. This CDR3 is CASSFGIAGGPDEQYF. The CDR3 region has the DNA TGTGCCAGCAGCTTTGGGATAGCGGGGGGGCCAGACGAGCAGTACTTC.

For the CDR3, the DNA is TGTGCCAGCAGCTTAGTTAGCCAGCGGGGATACAATGAGCAGTTCTTC. Translating it yields CASSLVSQRGYNEQFF. V gene TRBV11-2 combines with J gene TRBJ2-1; TRBD2 matches at 7 bases. With 1 base clipped from V and 4 bases from J, the junction kept 7 bases outside the gene matches. CDR1 is SGHAT and CDR2 is FQNNGV in the germline V gene. CDR3 size: 16 residues.

This chain connects TRBV27 to TRBJ2-7; 7 nucleotides align to TRBD2. The CDR3 is 14 residues long. With V trimmed by 3 bases and J by 1 base, 3 bases remained unmatched. From germline, CDR1 is MNHEY and CDR2 SMNVEV (reference sequence). CDR3 loop: CASSFSGYSYEQYF. CDR3 nucleotides: TGTGCCAGCAGTTTTAGCGGGTATTCCTACGAGCAGTACTTC.

The chain is built from TRBV2 and TRBJ2-7; 11 bases are a match to TRBD2. CDR1 and CDR2 (germline): SNHLY, FYNNEI. After removal of 3 bases from V and 2 bases from J, the junction contained 0 bases not matched to a gene. The CDR3 is 14 amino acids. The CDR3 DNA reads TGTGCCAGCAGTGAGGGACTAGCGGCCTACGAGCAGTACTTC. It is translated as CASSEGLAAYEQYF.

This chain links TRBV11-1 with TRBJ2-3, with 10 bases fitting TRBD1. Trimming removed 5 bases from V and 6 bases from J; junction bases left unmatched: 5. Germline V CDR1 and CDR2: SGHAT, FQDESV (reference sequence). This CDR3 has 14 residues. This CDR3 reads CASSPGQGFDTQYF. CDR3 coding DNA: TGTGCCAGCAGCCCGGGACAGGGGTTCGATACGCAGTATTTT. Combining the CDR3 with reference TRBV11-1 and TRBJ2-3 gives the whole variable domain EAEVAQSPRYKITEKSQAVAFWCDPISGHATLYWYRQILGQGPELLVQFQDESVVDDSQLPKDRFSAERLKGVDSTLKIQPAELGDSAMYLCASSPGQGFDTQYFGPGTRLTVL.

The chain uses TRBV4-1 and TRBJ2-1, with D maybe TRBD1 (5 bases). V was trimmed by 2 bases and J by 8 bases, leaving 10 bases between them. The germline gives CDR1 MGHRA, CDR2 YSYEKL. CDR3 length: 13 amino acids. The CDR3 bases are TGCGCCAGCAGCCAAACCAGGGCCCATGAGCAGTTCTTC. Its translation is CASSQTRAHEQFF.

The chain is built from TRBV27 and TRBJ2-2; D ambiguous. Trimming took off 4 bases at V and 2 bases at J, with 11 bases between the two ends. Germline CDR1 reads MNHEY; CDR2 reads SMNVEV (reference sequence). The CDR3 is 15 residues long. The CDR3 protein is CASSYLEPNTGELFF. DNA of the CDR3: TGTGCCAGCAGTTATTTAGAACCCAACACCGGGGAGCTGTTTTTT.

The V call is TRBV15, the J call TRBJ1-2, with 7 bases that match TRBD1. J was trimmed by 4 bases and V by 4 bases; bases with no gene match: 9. The CDR3 spans 15 residues. The germline V gene has CDR1 LNHNV and CDR2 YYDKDF (reference sequence). DNA of the CDR3: TGTGCCACCAGCAAAACTAGACAGGGCGCCTATGGCTACACCTTC. This codes for CATSKTRQGAYGYTF. The whole variable domain, filled in from reference TRBV15 and TRBJ1-2, reads DAMVIQNPRYQVTQFGKPVTLSCSQTLNHNVMYWYQQKSSQAPKLLFHYYDKDFNNEADTPDNFQSRRPNTSFCFLDIRSPGLGDTAMYLCATSKTRQGAYGYTFGSGTRLTVV.